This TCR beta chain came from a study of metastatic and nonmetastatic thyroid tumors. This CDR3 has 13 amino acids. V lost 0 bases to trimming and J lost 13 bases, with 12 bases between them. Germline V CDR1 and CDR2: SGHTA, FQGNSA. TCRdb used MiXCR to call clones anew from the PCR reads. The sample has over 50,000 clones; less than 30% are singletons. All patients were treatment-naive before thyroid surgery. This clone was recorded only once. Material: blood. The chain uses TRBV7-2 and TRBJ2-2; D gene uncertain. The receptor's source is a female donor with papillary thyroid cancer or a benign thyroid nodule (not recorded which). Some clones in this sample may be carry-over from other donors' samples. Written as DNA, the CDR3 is TGTGCCAGCAGCTTAGCGCCATCCGGGTGGCTGTTTTTT. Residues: CASSLAPSGWLFF.